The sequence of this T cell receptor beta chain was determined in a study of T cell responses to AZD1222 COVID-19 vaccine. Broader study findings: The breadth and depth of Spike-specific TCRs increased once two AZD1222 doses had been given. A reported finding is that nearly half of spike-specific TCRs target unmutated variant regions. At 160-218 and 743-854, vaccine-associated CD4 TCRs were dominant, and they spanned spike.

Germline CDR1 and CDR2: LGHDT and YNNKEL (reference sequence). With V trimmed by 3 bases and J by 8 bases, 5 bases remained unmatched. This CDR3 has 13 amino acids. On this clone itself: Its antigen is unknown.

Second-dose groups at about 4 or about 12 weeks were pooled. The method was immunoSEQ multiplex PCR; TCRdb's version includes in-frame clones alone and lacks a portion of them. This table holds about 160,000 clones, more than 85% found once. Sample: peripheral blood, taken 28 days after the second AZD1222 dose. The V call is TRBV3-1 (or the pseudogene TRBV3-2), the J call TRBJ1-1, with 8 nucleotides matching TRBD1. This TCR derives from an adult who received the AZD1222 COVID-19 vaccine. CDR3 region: CASSQEDRAEAFF. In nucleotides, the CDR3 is TGTGCCAGCAGCCAGGAGGACAGGGCGGAAGCTTTCTTT.